The 30 T cell receptor beta chains below all came from one sample that was sequenced in a study of blood T cell repertoires in COVID-19. Data came from immunoSEQ multiplex PCR; TCRdb stores just in-frame clones and leaves some out. The data contain roughly 45,000 clones, roughly four fifths of them seen just once; the ten biggest clones take up 25% to 30%. The specimen sequenced was peripheral blood. The receptors stem from a woman in her sixties or seventies with acute or convalescent COVID-19.

This chain connects TRBV11-2 to TRBJ1-1; D remains unclear. Trimming cost V 8 bases and J 5 bases, with 15 bases left between them. This CDR3 spans 13 amino acids. Germline lookup yields CDR1 SGHAT and CDR2 FQNNGV. DNA of the CDR3: TGTGCCAGCTCCCCGGGTCCCGAGACTGAAGCTTTCTTT. Protein product: CASSPGPETEAFF.

The V call is TRBV25-1, the J call TRBJ2-5; TRBD1 matches 7 bases. Trimming removed 6 bases from V and 2 bases from J; junction bases left unmatched: 3. This CDR3 region has 13 residues. The germline V gene has CDR1 MGHDK and CDR2 SYGVNS. Written as DNA, the CDR3 is TGTGCCAGCAGGAGACAGGGACAAGAGACCCAGTACTTC. This sequence encodes CASRRQGQETQYF.

This clone appeared once. The chain's CDR3 is CASSQGQVPGELFF. The CDR3 bases are TGTGCCAGCAGCCAAGGACAGGTCCCGGGGGAGCTGTTTTTT. The rearrangement links TRBV5-4 to TRBJ2-2; 7 positions match TRBD1. J lost 8 bases, V lost 4 bases, and 8 bases had no gene match. The CDR3 has 14 amino acids. Germline V gives CDR1 SGHNT, CDR2 YYREEE (reference sequence).

As DNA, the CDR3 is TGTGCCAGCAGCCATAGTCGGGGGGGGAACTATGGCTACACCTTC. Its protein product is CASSHSRGGNYGYTF. This chain joins TRBV3-1 (or the pseudogene TRBV3-2) and TRBJ1-2; D is possibly TRBD1 (5 bases). The germline V gene has CDR1 LGHDT and CDR2 YNNKEL (reference sequence). The germline V and J ends were trimmed by 3 bases and 2 bases, with 13 bases remaining between them. The CDR3 has 15 amino acids.

The rearrangement joins TRBV28 to TRBJ1-4; possible D gene TRBD1, 5 bases. The CDR3 covers 14 residues. Germline V gene lookup returns CDR1 MDHEN and CDR2 SYDVKM. Trimming removed 3 bases at V and 11 bases at J, with 16 bases between. CDR3 in amino acids: CASSFIGPRGKLFF. The CDR3 coding sequence is TGTGCCAGCAGTTTTATCGGGCCGCGGGGGAAACTGTTTTTT.

This clone was picked up one time. J is TRBJ2-5 and V is TRBV5-1, with D possibly being TRBD1 (5 bases). The germline V gene has CDR1 SGHRS and CDR2 YFSETQ. Trimming shortened V by 0 bases and J by 3 bases, and 12 bases separated the two germline ends. The CDR3 length is 15 residues. This CDR3 reads CASSLAGQGEETQYF. Here the CDR3 DNA reads TGCGCCAGCAGCTTGGCTGGGCAGGGTGAAGAGACCCAGTACTTC.

The chain uses TRBV5-1 and TRBJ1-6; 7 nucleotides line up with TRBD1. Germline CDR1 reads SGHRS; CDR2 reads YFSETQ. Germline trimming cut 5 bases from V and 9 bases from J; bases unmatched to any gene: 8. CDR3 size: 14 residues. The CDR3 here is CASRGQTFLSPLHF. As DNA, the CDR3 is TGCGCCAGCAGGGGACAGACTTTCCTTTCACCCCTCCACTTT.

This chain joins TRBV28 and TRBJ1-2; D is undetermined. The germline gives CDR1 MDHEN, CDR2 SYDVKM. V was clipped by 5 bases and J by 2 bases, with 12 bases between them. The CDR3 is 14 amino acids. The CDR3 protein is CASSPGGRNYGYTF. CDR3 nucleotide sequence: TGTGCCAGCAGTCCAGGAGGGAGGAACTATGGCTACACCTTC.

The chain combines TRBV7-9 with TRBJ1-2; D is unclear. The CDR3 consists of 13 residues. From germline, CDR1 is SEHNR and CDR2 FQNEAQ (reference sequence). V was clipped by 2 bases and J by 4 bases, with 8 bases between them. CDR3 nucleotides: TGTGCCAGCAGCTTAACTAGAAGCTATGGCTACACCTTC. Protein product: CASSLTRSYGYTF. The variable domain in full, completed from reference TRBV7-9 and TRBJ1-2, reads DTGVSQNPRHKITKRGQNVTFRCDPISEHNRLYWYRQTLGQGPEFLTYFQNEAQLEKSRLLSDRFSAERPKGSFSTLEIQRTEQGDSAMYLCASSLTRSYGYTFGSGTRLTVV.

The V and J genes are TRBV29-1 and TRBJ2-7; TRBD1 agrees at 8 bases. Germline V CDR1 and CDR2: SQVTM, ANQGSEA. This CDR3 contains 15 residues. Trimming at V came to 4 bases and at J to 0 bases, leaving 8 bases not matched to a gene. The CDR3 DNA sequence: TGCAGCGTTGGAGGGACAGGAATAAGCTCCTACGAGCAGTACTTC. As protein: CSVGGTGISSYEQYF.

This chain uses TRBV7-3 with TRBJ1-1; TRBD1 aligns across 7 bases. The V gene end was trimmed by 5 bases and the J gene end by 3 bases; junction bases not matched to a gene: 3. Germline-derived CDR1 and CDR2 are SGHTA and FQGTGA. The CDR3 is 13 residues long. The CDR3 reads CASSPTGDTEAFF. DNA of the CDR3: TGTGCCAGCAGCCCAACAGGGGACACTGAAGCTTTCTTT.

The chain has TRBV11-3 and TRBJ2-1, with D unclear. V shed 0 bases and J shed 10 bases, with 22 bases lying between them. The CDR3 contains 17 residues. Per germline, CDR1 SGHNT and CDR2 YENEEA. The CDR3 sequence: CASSLDRYGNSRREQFF. The DNA for the CDR3 is TGTGCCAGCAGCTTAGATAGGTACGGAAATTCACGCAGGGAGCAGTTCTTC.

V gene TRBV4-2 combines with J gene TRBJ2-3; TRBD2 agrees at 9 bases. The CDR3 covers 17 residues. The junction had 15 bases not matched to a gene; V was cut back by 4 bases and J by 7 bases. Germline CDR1 is LGHNA and CDR2 is YNFKEQ. The CDR3 region is CASSPRSGGGARNTQYF. In DNA form, the CDR3 reads TGTGCCAGCAGCCCCAGGTCGGGCGGGGGGGCGAGAAATACGCAGTATTTT.

This chain connects TRBV6-5 to TRBJ2-4; 8 bases agree with TRBD1. The germline CDR1 and CDR2 sequences are MNHEY and SVGAGI. V shed 6 bases and J 1 base; nucleotides not matched to a gene: 5. The CDR3 spans 15 residues. CDR3 nucleotide sequence: TGTGCCAGCAGCCAGGGGGCGCCGGCCAAAAACATTCAGTACTTC. Translated: CASSQGAPAKNIQYF.

The chain employs TRBV28 and TRBJ2-1, with D perhaps TRBD2 (5 bases). Germline CDR1 MDHEN, CDR2 SYDVKM. Trimming pared 3 bases from V and 7 bases from J, leaving 10 bases between. This CDR3 has 13 amino acids. The CDR3 reads CASSFFRGNEQFF. The CDR3, as DNA: TGTGCCAGCAGTTTTTTCCGGGGAAATGAGCAGTTCTTC.

J is TRBJ1-3 and V is TRBV5-5, with 8 bases fitting TRBD1. V shed 4 bases and J 1 base; nucleotides not matched to a gene: 13. Germline assignment: CDR1 SGHKS and CDR2 YYEKEE (reference sequence). This CDR3 contains 18 residues. The CDR3 nucleotides read TGTGCCAGCAGCCACCACCCGGACAGGGTGGCGTCTGGAAACACCATATATTTT. Translating gives CASSHHPDRVASGNTIYF.

V and J are TRBV4-2 and TRBJ1-2, with TRBD1 identical over 8 bases. With V trimmed by 0 bases and J by 10 bases, 10 bases remained unmatched. This CDR3 is 15 amino acids long. Germline loops: CDR1 LGHNA, CDR2 YNFKEQ. The CDR3 nucleotides read TGTGCCAGCAGCCAAGATTGGGGACAGGAAGAACACTACACCTTC. It yields the protein CASSQDWGQEEHYTF.

The rearrangement joins TRBV7-2 to TRBJ2-7, with a tentative D call TRBD1 (6 bases). Germline lookup yields CDR1 SGHTA and CDR2 FQGNSA. Deletions cut 8 bases from V and 7 bases from J, with 18 bases between. The CDR3 covers 13 residues. CDR3 nucleotides: TGTGCCAGCCGGGACGGGACATCGGGGGAGCAGTACTTC. It codes for CASRDGTSGEQYF.

The rearrangement joins TRBV4-1 to TRBJ1-2; 9 nucleotides match TRBD1. Looked up from germline, CDR1 is MGHRA and CDR2 is YSYEKL. J gave up 5 bases and V 4 bases, and 5 bases lay outside the gene matches. There are 14 residues in the CDR3. CDR3: CASSRGTGRYGYTF. The CDR3 bases are TGCGCCAGCAGCCGCGGGACAGGGAGGTATGGCTACACCTTC.

The chain combines TRBV10-2 with TRBJ2-1; D is unclear. Germline assignment: CDR1 WSHSY and CDR2 SAAADI. The CDR3 contains 11 residues. V lost 2 bases to trimming and J lost 8 bases, with 4 bases between them. The CDR3 nucleotides read TGCGCCAGCAGTGAGCGGGATGAGCAGTTCTTC. It specifies CASSERDEQFF.

The chain joins TRBV11-1 to TRBJ1-6; possibly TRBD1 for D (5 bases). The germline CDR1 and CDR2 sequences are SGHAT and FQDESV (reference sequence). Deletions cut 4 bases from V and 7 bases from J, with 8 bases between. CDR3 size: 13 residues. CDR3 coding DNA: TGTGCCAGCAGCTACTACAGGAATTCACCCCTCCACTTT. Protein sequence: CASSYYRNSPLHF.

This sequence joins TRBV12-3 or TRBV12-4 and TRBJ2-1, with 9 bases matching TRBD2. The CDR3 consists of 12 residues. The ends lost 3 bases at V and 9 bases at J; junction bases unmatched: 0. This CDR3 is CASSLTSGEQFF. DNA for the CDR3: TGTGCCAGCAGTTTGACTAGCGGTGAGCAGTTCTTC.

The J gene is TRBJ2-1, the V gene TRBV15, with 7 bases lining up with TRBD2. J lost 7 bases, V lost 0 bases, and 9 bases had no gene match. This CDR3 spans 16 amino acids. Per germline, CDR1 LNHNV and CDR2 YYDKDF (reference sequence). Written as DNA, the CDR3 is TGTGCCACCAGCAGAGATTGGGGAGGGAGCGCAAATGAGCAGTTCTTC. Its translation is CATSRDWGGSANEQFF.

V and J are TRBV5-5 and TRBJ2-3; 8 bases map to TRBD2. Trimming took 0 bases from V and 5 from J; bases not matched to a gene: 2. This CDR3 comprises 14 residues. The V gene's germline CDR1 is SGHKS and CDR2 YYEKEE (reference sequence). CDR3 bases: TGTGCCAGCAGCTTGGACGGGGGGGTAGATACGCAGTATTTT. Translating gives CASSLDGGVDTQYF.

This clone was detected ten times or more. Different DNA sequences within this sample yield the same CDR3. The chain is built from TRBV19 and TRBJ2-7, with unresolved D. Germline V gene sequence: CDR1 LNHDA, CDR2 SQIVND (reference sequence). V dropped 4 bases and J dropped 6 bases, with 13 bases sitting between them. This CDR3 region has 13 residues. The CDR3 DNA is TGTGCCAGTAGTACCGGTCCAAGGAGCGAGCAGTACTTC. It codes for CASSTGPRSEQYF.

Only one count was recorded for this clone. This chain links TRBV4-1 with TRBJ2-1; possible D gene TRBD2, 7 bases. CDR3 length equals 17 residues. Germline lookup yields CDR1 MGHRA and CDR2 YSYEKL. The V gene lost 1 base and the J gene lost 3 bases, with 16 bases spanning the gap. CDR3 coding DNA: TGCGCCAGCAGCCAAGGGGGGGCGGGAGAGGTCTACAATGAGCAGTTCTTC. Amino acid sequence: CASSQGGAGEVYNEQFF.

This clone occurred a few times. The rearrangement uses TRBV28 and TRBJ1-1; 8 bases match TRBD1. The ends lost 5 bases at V and 5 bases at J; junction bases unmatched: 7. The CDR3 is made up of 14 amino acids. Germline CDR1 reads MDHEN; CDR2 reads SYDVKM. As DNA, the CDR3 is TGTGCCAGCAGTCCTCATACAGGGGGAACTGAAGCTTTCTTT. Protein product: CASSPHTGGTEAFF.

The chain uses TRBV5-1 and TRBJ2-5; no clear D. CDR3 length: 14 residues. Germline loops: CDR1 SGHRS, CDR2 YFSETQ. The V gene lost 1 base and the J gene lost 2 bases, with 9 bases spanning the gap. The DNA of the CDR3 is TGCGCCAGCAGCTTGATGGCAGGACAAGAGACCCAGTACTTC. It specifies CASSLMAGQETQYF.

The chain has TRBV19 and TRBJ1-6; D gene ambiguous. V was shortened by 6 bases and J by 0 bases, with 15 bases between the two germline ends. Germline assignment: CDR1 LNHDA and CDR2 SQIVND (reference sequence). The CDR3 length is 17 residues. The CDR3 DNA reads as TGTGCCAGTAGCCCGGGAGGCTCGAGCTCCTATAATTCACCCCTCCACTTT. Translating gives CASSPGGSSSYNSPLHF. The whole variable domain, remainder taken from reference TRBV19 and TRBJ1-6, is DGGITQSPKYLFRKEGQNVTLSCEQNLNHDAMYWYRQDPGQGLRLIYYSQIVNDFQKGDIAEGYSVSREKKESFPLTVTSAQKNPTAFYLCASSPGGSSSYNSPLHFGNGTRLTVT.

This clone was seen more than once but under ten times. This sequence joins TRBV6-2 or TRBV6-3 and TRBJ2-1; 9 nucleotides align to TRBD1. The CDR3 contains 15 residues. V lost 3 bases to trimming and J lost 7 bases; unmatched junction nucleotides: 7. CDR1 MNHEY and CDR2 SVGEGT come from the germline V gene. The DNA for the CDR3 is TGTGCCAGCAGTTATGGGACAGGGTGGGGAAATGAGCAGTTCTTC. Translating it yields CASSYGTGWGNEQFF.